Shown below are 15 T cell receptor beta chains from a single sample sequenced in a study of control samples from healthy donors and cancer patients. Libraries were prepared by immunoSEQ multiplex PCR; TCRdb keeps only in-frame clonotypes and omits some of them. Among about 180,000 clones listed, 85% to 90% were seen once. The sample comprised blood. These receptors originate from a woman between 45 and 60 years old in good health.

The J gene is TRBJ2-7, the V gene TRBV11-2; D call uncertain. Germline values: CDR1 SGHAT, CDR2 FQNNGV. Trimming removed 7 bases at V and 3 bases at J, with 19 bases between. The CDR3 is made up of 15 amino acids. The CDR3 protein is CASIKGPSTVYEQYF. CDR3 nucleotides: TGTGCCAGCATCAAGGGTCCCTCTACTGTCTACGAGCAGTACTTC.

The V and J genes are TRBV10-3 and TRBJ1-5; D remains ambiguous. The length of the CDR3 is 15 residues. Looked up from germline, CDR1 is ENHRY and CDR2 is SYGVKD. The V end lost 3 bases, the J end lost 4 bases, and 13 bases lay between the germline ends. The CDR3 DNA reads as TGTGCCATCAGTGACGGCCGGAGACCTAATCAGCCCCAGCATTTT. It encodes CAISDGRRPNQPQHF.

The J gene is TRBJ1-2, the V gene TRBV5-1; 7 positions agree with TRBD1. V shed 0 bases and J 9 bases; nucleotides not matched to a gene: 8. The CDR3 sequence is 14 residues long. Germline V gene data show CDR1 as SGHRS and CDR2 as YFSETQ. CDR3 residues: CASSLAGTEISYTF. The CDR3 DNA is TGCGCCAGCAGCTTGGCCGGGACAGAGATAAGCTACACCTTC. The full variable domain, in which reference TRBV5-1 and TRBJ1-2 provide the parts outside the CDR3, is KAGVTQTPRYLIKTRGQQVTLSCSPISGHRSVSWYQQTPGQGLQFLFEYFSETQRNKGNFPGRFSGRQFSNSRSEMNVSTLELGDSALYLCASSLAGTEISYTFGSGTRLTVV.

The V call is TRBV23-1, the J call TRBJ1-4; tentative D call: TRBD1 (5 bases). TRBV23-1 is filed as an ORF, its function uncertain. Trimming took off 4 bases at V and 4 bases at J, with 13 bases between the two ends. This CDR3 has 15 residues. The DNA of the CDR3 is TGCGCCAGCAGTCTAGGCGGGGGGTTTAATGAAAAACTGTTTTTT. Protein sequence: CASSLGGGFNEKLFF.

This chain's CDR3 is CAISSLQGQQYF. The CDR3 DNA reads TGTGCCATCAGTAGCCTCCAGGGGCAGCAGTACTTC. This sequence joins TRBV10-3 and TRBJ2-7, with D possibly TRBD1 on 6 matching bases. Germline values: CDR1 ENHRY, CDR2 SYGVKD. The CDR3 loop spans 12 amino acids. V was cut by 5 bases and J by 8 bases, with 13 bases left in between.

The V and J genes are TRBV3-1 (or the pseudogene TRBV3-2) and TRBJ2-1, with D possibly matching TRBD1 (6 bases). CDR1 LGHDT and CDR2 YNNKEL come from the germline V gene (reference sequence). The CDR3 is made up of 12 amino acids. For the CDR3, the DNA is TGTGGGAGTGGGGGCTCGACGGGTGAGCAGTTCTTC. This translates into CGSGGSTGEQFF.

V usage is TRBV28 and J usage is TRBJ2-7, with D tentatively TRBD1 (6 bases). The V and J ends lost 6 bases and 1 base respectively, with 16 bases between them. The CDR3 contains 15 residues. Germline values: CDR1 MDHEN, CDR2 SYDVKM. The CDR3 nucleotides are TGTGCCAGCAGCGACAGGCTTCTTGGATCCTACGAGCAGTACTTC. Amino acids: CASSDRLLGSYEQYF.

The chain carries TRBV12-5 and TRBJ2-1; D tentatively reads TRBD1 or TRBD2 (5 bases each). The CDR3 length is 13 residues. Trimming removed 1 base from V and 5 bases from J, with 6 bases in between. Germline-derived CDR1 and CDR2 are LGHNT and FRNRAP. For the CDR3, the DNA is TGTGCTAGTGGTTTGGGGGGGAACAATGAGCAGTTCTTC. The encoded protein is CASGLGGNNEQFF. The variable domain in full, with the rest retrieved from reference TRBV12-5 and TRBJ2-1, is DARVTQTPRHKVTEMGQEVTMRCQPILGHNTVFWYRQTMMQGLELLAYFRNRAPLDDSGMPKDRFSAEMPDATLATLKIQPSEPRDSAVYFCASGLGGNNEQFFGPGTRLTVL.

The CDR3 region is CASSSTTNEKLFF. The CDR3 nucleotides read TGCGCCAGCAGCTCAACGACTAATGAAAAACTGTTTTTT. The V gene is TRBV5-1, the J gene TRBJ1-4; no clear D. V dropped 3 bases and J dropped 2 bases, with 5 bases sitting between them. In germline, CDR1 is SGHRS, CDR2 YFSETQ. The CDR3 runs 13 residues.

The chain combines TRBV30 with TRBJ1-2, with no clear D. The CDR3 runs to 15 residues. The germline V gene encodes CDR1 GTSNPN and CDR2 SVGIG (reference sequence). Trimming left V 5 bases short and J 0 bases short, with 16 bases between. The CDR3 sequence: CAWGKRPNTNYGYTF. DNA of the CDR3: TGTGCCTGGGGCAAAAGACCGAATACTAACTATGGCTACACCTTC.

This chain links TRBV27 with TRBJ2-1, with 10 bases identical to TRBD2. V shed 6 bases and J 7 bases; nucleotides not matched to a gene: 6. There are 14 residues in the CDR3. Germline CDR1 is MNHEY and CDR2 is SMNVEV (reference sequence). CDR3 in DNA: TGTGCCAGCAGCTATTCTAGCGGGGGTAATGAGCAGTTCTTC. It specifies CASSYSSGGNEQFF.

The chain carries TRBV28 and TRBJ2-5; TRBD1 aligns across 12 bases. The ends lost 8 bases at V and 1 base at J; junction bases unmatched: 2. The germline CDR1 and CDR2 sequences are MDHEN and SYDVKM. The CDR3 sequence is 14 residues long. CDR3 amino acids: CASGTGGGQETQYF. CDR3 DNA sequence: TGTGCCAGCGGGACAGGGGGCGGCCAAGAGACCCAGTACTTC.

The CDR3 loop reads CASSQTGEQYF. The CDR3 DNA reads as TGTGCCAGCAGCCAAACAGGCGAGCAGTACTTC. The rearrangement uses TRBV3-1 (or the pseudogene TRBV3-2) and TRBJ2-7; maybe TRBD1 (5 bases). Trimming pared 2 bases from V and 6 bases from J, leaving 5 bases between. The CDR3 loop spans 11 amino acids. Germline V gene sequence: CDR1 LGHDT, CDR2 YNNKEL (reference sequence).

The chain joins TRBV7-2 to TRBJ1-5; no definite D call. The CDR3 loop spans 15 amino acids. Germline-derived CDR1 and CDR2 are SGHTA and FQGNSA. V lost 5 bases, J lost 3 bases, and 14 bases lay in between. CDR3 in DNA: TGTGCCAGCAGCCAAAGGGTAGGGTTCAATCAGCCCCAGCATTTT. Its protein is CASSQRVGFNQPQHF.

The V call is TRBV19, the J call TRBJ2-2; perhaps TRBD1 as D (6 bases). The germline V gene has CDR1 LNHDA and CDR2 SQIVND (reference sequence). This CDR3 spans 14 amino acids. V was clipped by 9 bases and J by 1 base, with 12 bases between them. The CDR3 nucleotides read TGTGCCAGCTCAGGGGAAGGGAACACCGGGGAGCTGTTTTTT. Amino acid sequence: CASSGEGNTGELFF.